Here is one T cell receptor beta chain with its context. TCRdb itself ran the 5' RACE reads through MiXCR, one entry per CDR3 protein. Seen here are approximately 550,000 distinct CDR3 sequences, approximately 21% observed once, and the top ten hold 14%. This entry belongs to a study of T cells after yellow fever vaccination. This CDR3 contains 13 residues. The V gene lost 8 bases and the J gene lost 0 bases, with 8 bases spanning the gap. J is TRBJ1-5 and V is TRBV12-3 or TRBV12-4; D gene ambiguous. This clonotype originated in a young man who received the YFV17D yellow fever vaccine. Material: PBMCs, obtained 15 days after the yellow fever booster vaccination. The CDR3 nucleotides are TGTGCCAGCCAATACAGTAGCAATCAGCCCCAGCATTTT. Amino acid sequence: CASQYSSNQPQHF.